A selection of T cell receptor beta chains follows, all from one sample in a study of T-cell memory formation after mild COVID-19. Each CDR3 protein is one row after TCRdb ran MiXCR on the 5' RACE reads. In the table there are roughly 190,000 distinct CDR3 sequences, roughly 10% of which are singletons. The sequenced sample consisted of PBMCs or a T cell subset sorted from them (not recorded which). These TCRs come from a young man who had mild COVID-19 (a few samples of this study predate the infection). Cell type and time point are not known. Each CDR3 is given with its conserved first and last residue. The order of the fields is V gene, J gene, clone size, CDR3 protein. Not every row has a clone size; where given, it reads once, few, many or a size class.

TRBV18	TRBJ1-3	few	CASSRLTSGNTIYF
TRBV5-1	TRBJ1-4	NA	CASSLGDRGFNEKLFF
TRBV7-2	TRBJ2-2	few	CASSLTSGGSGELFF
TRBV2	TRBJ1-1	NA	CASSEQGPGNTEAFF
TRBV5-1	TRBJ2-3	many	CASSLAGGDTQYF
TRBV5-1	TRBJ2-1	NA	CASSLLTGPPSYNEQFF
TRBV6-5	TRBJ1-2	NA	CASRLQGLGYGYTF
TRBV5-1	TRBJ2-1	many	CASSFLAGDNEQFF
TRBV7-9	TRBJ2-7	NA	CASSLAGFYEQYF
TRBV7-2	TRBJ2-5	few	CASRFKGPQETQYF
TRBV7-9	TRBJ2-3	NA	CASSPLRVDSTDTQYF
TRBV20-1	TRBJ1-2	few	CSARATGVNYGYTF
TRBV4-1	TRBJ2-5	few	CASSFTNLAGGNQETQYF
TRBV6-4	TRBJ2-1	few	CASSIGLANEQFF
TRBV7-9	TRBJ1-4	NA	CASSLRGVGEKLFF
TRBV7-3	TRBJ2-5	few	CASSGGFGGETQYF
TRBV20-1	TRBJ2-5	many	CSARDGAETQYF
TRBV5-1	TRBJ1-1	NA	CASSLASGHQEAFF
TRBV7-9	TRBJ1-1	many	CASSPGTPGTEAFF
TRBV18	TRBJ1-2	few	CASEPGTSGYTF
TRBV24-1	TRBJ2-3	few	CATSARRADTQYF
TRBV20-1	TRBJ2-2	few	CSARDPKAAGELFF
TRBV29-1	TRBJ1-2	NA	CSVKPVSLGGYTF
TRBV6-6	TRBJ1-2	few	CASSSLDRGGSYTF
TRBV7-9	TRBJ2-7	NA	CASSADDRLEQYF
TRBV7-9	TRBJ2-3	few	CASSLAPSGTTDTQYF
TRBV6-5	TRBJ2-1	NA	CASSYSAGGDNEQFF
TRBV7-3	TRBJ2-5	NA	CASSPDRATIETQYF
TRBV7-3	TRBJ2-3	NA	CASSLLAGGQSDTQYF
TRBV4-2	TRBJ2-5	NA	CASSQGYLAGGMRETQYF
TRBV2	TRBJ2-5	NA	CASSAERGSGETQYF
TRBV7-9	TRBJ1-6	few	CASTRNSPLHF
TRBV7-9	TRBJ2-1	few	CATNRYNEQFF
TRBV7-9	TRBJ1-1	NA	CASSRTVNTEAFF
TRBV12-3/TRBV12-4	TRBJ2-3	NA	CASSPAVGDTQYF
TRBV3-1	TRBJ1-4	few	CASSQMEGGTNEKLFF
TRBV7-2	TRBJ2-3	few	CASSLGSEFTDTQYF
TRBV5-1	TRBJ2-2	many	CASSLGLADGTGELFF
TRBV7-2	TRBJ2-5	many	CASSPGPGETQYF
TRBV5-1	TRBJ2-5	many	CASSLESGEETQYF
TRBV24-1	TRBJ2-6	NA	CATSPGQTSGANVLTF
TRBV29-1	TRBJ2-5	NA	CSVDGGAETQYF